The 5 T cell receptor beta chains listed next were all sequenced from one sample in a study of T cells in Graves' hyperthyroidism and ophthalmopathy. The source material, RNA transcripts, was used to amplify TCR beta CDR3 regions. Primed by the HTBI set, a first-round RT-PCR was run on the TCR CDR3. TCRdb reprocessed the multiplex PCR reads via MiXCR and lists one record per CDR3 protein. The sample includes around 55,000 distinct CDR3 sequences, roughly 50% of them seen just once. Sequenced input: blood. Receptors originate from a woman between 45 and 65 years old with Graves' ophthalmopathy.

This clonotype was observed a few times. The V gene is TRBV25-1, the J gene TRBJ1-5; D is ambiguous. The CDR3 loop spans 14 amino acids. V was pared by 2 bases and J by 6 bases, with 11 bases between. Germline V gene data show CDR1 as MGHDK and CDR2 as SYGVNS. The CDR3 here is CASSEVGFGQPQHF. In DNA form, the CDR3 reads TGTGCCAGCAGTGAAGTCGGATTTGGTCAGCCCCAGCATTTT.

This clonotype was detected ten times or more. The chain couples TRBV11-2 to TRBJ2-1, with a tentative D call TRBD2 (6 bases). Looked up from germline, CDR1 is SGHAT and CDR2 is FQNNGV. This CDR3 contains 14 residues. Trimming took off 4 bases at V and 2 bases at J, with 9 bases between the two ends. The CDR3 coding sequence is TGTGCCAGCAGCTCGGGACTTGCCTACAATGAGCAGTTCTTC. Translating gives CASSSGLAYNEQFF.

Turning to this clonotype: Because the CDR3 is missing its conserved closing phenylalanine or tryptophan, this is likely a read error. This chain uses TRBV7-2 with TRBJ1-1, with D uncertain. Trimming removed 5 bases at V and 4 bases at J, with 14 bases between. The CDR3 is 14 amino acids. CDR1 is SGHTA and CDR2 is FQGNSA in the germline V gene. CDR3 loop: CASSPQAGSTEAFC. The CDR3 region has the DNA TGTGCCAGCAGCCCCCAGGCGGGGAGCACTGAAGCTTTCTGT.

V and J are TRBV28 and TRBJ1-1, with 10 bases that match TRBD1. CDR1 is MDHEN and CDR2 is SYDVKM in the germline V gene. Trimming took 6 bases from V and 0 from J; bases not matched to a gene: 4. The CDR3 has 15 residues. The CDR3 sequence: CASRRDRGVNTEAFF. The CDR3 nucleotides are TGTGCCAGCAGGCGGGACAGGGGTGTGAACACTGAAGCTTTCTTT.

CDR3 region: CAIRPGGTGELFF. The CDR3 nucleotides are TGTGCCATCAGACCCGGAGGCACCGGGGAGCTGTTTTTT. The V call is TRBV10-3, the J call TRBJ2-2, with D perhaps matching TRBD2 (5 bases). This CDR3 region has 13 residues. Germline-derived CDR1 and CDR2 are ENHRY and SYGVKD. Trimming took 6 bases from V and 4 from J, leaving 9 bases between them.